A selection of T cell receptor beta chains follows, all from one sample in a study of CD8 T cells in Susac syndrome. TCRdb independently ran MiXCR on the immunoSEQ multiplex PCR reads; one entry per CDR3 protein. The sample lists approximately 160,000 distinct CDR3 sequences; 92% were seen once. Material: CD4+ T cells from PBMCs. Receptors were obtained from a human donor in good health. CDR3s include the opening cysteine and the closing phenylalanine or tryptophan. A D gene is named only where the DNA matches it firmly. Rows may omit the clone size; those that give it use once, few, many or a size class.

D gene	V gene	clone size	J gene	CDR3 DNA	CDR3 protein
TRBD1	TRBV27	NA	TRBJ1-1	TGTGCCAGCTTCTCCGACCCGGGACAGGGGGGAAGAAGCACTGAAGCTTTCTTT	CASFSDPGQGGRSTEAFF
TRBD2	TRBV7-3	NA	TRBJ2-1	TGTGCCAGCAGCTTAGGCGGGAGGGACAACAATGAGCAGTTCTTC	CASSLGGRDNNEQFF
NA	TRBV5-4	NA	TRBJ2-1	TGTGCCAGCAGCTTGAGGGATGATGAGCAGTTCTTC	CASSLRDDEQFF
NA	TRBV7-2	NA	TRBJ2-5	TGTGCCAGCACCGGCAGAAAGGTACAAGAGACCCAGTACTTC	CASTGRKVQETQYF
NA	TRBV4-1	NA	TRBJ2-5	TGCGCCAGCAGCCAAGGCCCTAGCTTAGAGACCCAGTACTTC	CASSQGPSLETQYF
NA	TRBV30	NA	TRBJ1-1	TGTGACTGGAAGAAGGGGATGAACACTGAAGCTTTCTTT	CDWKKGMNTEAFF
TRBD1	TRBV28	NA	TRBJ2-4	TGTGCCACCCGGACAGGGAACATTCAGTACTTC	CATRTGNIQYF
TRBD1	TRBV4-2	once	TRBJ2-7	TGTGCCAGCAGCCAGGGACAGGGGGATCTTCCCTACGAGCAGTACTTC	CASSQGQGDLPYEQYF
NA	TRBV10-3	NA	TRBJ1-3	TGTGCCATCAGCCCCTCGGGGGGCCTCTCTGGAAACACCATATATTTT	CAISPSGGLSGNTIYF
NA	TRBV6-6	NA	TRBJ2-7	TGTGCCAGCACCTTACTCCCGACAGGCTCCTACGAGCAGTACTTC	CASTLLPTGSYEQYF
NA	TRBV5-6	once	TRBJ2-5	TGTGCCAGCAGCTTGTTGGCCGCTCCCCAAGAGACCCAGTACTTC	CASSLLAAPQETQYF
NA	TRBV7-2	NA	TRBJ1-6	TGTGCCAGCAGCCCTGGGACAAGCAATTCACCCCTCCACTTT	CASSPGTSNSPLHF
TRBD1	TRBV5-6	NA	TRBJ2-2	TGTGCCAGCAGCTGGGGGACAGGTCAGGTGACCGGGGAGCTGTTTTTT	CASSWGTGQVTGELFF
NA	TRBV2	NA	TRBJ1-3	TGTGCCAGCAGTGAATATGGCCAGGGAAACACCATATATTTT	CASSEYGQGNTIYF
NA	TRBV5-1	NA	TRBJ2-3	TGCGCCAGCAGCCTGGGTTTCGGAAACCCAGATACGCAGTATTTT	CASSLGFGNPDTQYF
TRBD2	TRBV5-1	NA	TRBJ2-5	TGCGCCAGCAGCCAGAAGGCGGGGGGGCCAGAGACCCAGTACTTC	CASSQKAGGPETQYF
TRBD2	TRBV2	NA	TRBJ2-3	TGTGCCAGCAGCCTAGCGGGAGAATTGCCAGATACGCAGTATTTT	CASSLAGELPDTQYF
TRBD2	TRBV6-5	NA	TRBJ2-7	TGTGCCAGCAGTTACTCGAGGGGGCTAGCGGGAGGGCACGAGCAGTACTTC	CASSYSRGLAGGHEQYF
NA	TRBV4-3	NA	TRBJ1-6	TGCGCCAGCAGCCAAGCCGACGGACAAACTAATTCACCCCTCCACTTT	CASSQADGQTNSPLHF
TRBD1	TRBV20-1	NA	TRBJ2-2	TGCAGTGCTAGAGACAGGACAGGCGTTCCCGGGGAGCTGTTTTTT	CSARDRTGVPGELFF
TRBD1	TRBV28	NA	TRBJ1-5	TGTGCCAGCAGTTCGACCGGGACAGGGGCGGGGAGTCAGCCCCAGCATTTT	CASSSTGTGAGSQPQHF
TRBD1	TRBV6-2/TRBV6-3	NA	TRBJ2-7	TGTGCCAGCAGTTACTCCCGGGACAGATCCTACGAGCAGTACTTC	CASSYSRDRSYEQYF
NA	TRBV7-2	NA	TRBJ2-7	TGTGCCAGCAGCTTACAAAGCGGGCTAAACTACGAGCAGTACTTC	CASSLQSGLNYEQYF
NA	TRBV3-1	NA	TRBJ2-5	TGTGCCAGCAGCCAAAGGGGGACAGAGACCCAGTACTTC	CASSQRGTETQYF
TRBD2	TRBV2	NA	TRBJ2-2	TGTGCCAGCAGAAGCAAGGGAGGGACCGGGGAGCTGTTTTTT	CASRSKGGTGELFF
NA	TRBV5-1	NA	TRBJ2-1	TGCGCCAGCAGCTTGGCCCGAGTCACTGAGCAGTTCTTC	CASSLARVTEQFF
NA	TRBV3-1	NA	TRBJ1-4	TGTGCCAGCAGCCAAATGCGGACGTATGAAAAACTGTTTTTT	CASSQMRTYEKLFF
NA	TRBV29-1	NA	TRBJ1-3	TGCAGCGTCACCGACGGTAGCTCTGGAAACACCATATATTTT	CSVTDGSSGNTIYF
TRBD2	TRBV3-1	NA	TRBJ2-3	TGTGCCAGCAGCCAAGCCAACCGCGGGGGACCCACAGATACGCAGTATTTT	CASSQANRGGPTDTQYF
TRBD1	TRBV20-1	NA	TRBJ2-3	TGCAGTGCTCTCGGACAGGTGATCGATACGCAGTATTTT	CSALGQVIDTQYF
NA	TRBV28	NA	TRBJ1-2	TGTGCCAGCAGTTTTACGAGGGAGTCTGGCTACACCTTC	CASSFTRESGYTF
NA	TRBV14	NA	TRBJ2-2	TGTGCCAGCAGCCAATACAGGGTCACCGGGGAGCTGTTTTTT	CASSQYRVTGELFF
NA	TRBV25-1	NA	TRBJ2-2	TGTGCCAGCATGTACGGGGTGGCCGGGGAGCTGTTTTTT	CASMYGVAGELFF
TRBD1	TRBV19	NA	TRBJ2-7	TGTGCCAGTAGCCAAGGACAGGGTTCCTACGAGCAGTACTTC	CASSQGQGSYEQYF
NA	TRBV20-1	NA	TRBJ2-7	TGCAGTGTCGAAGGTACGGCCCTCGAGCAGTACTTC	CSVEGTALEQYF
TRBD2	TRBV5-1	NA	TRBJ2-1	TGCGCCAGCAGCCCTCCAGCGGGGAACTCCTACAATGAGCAGTTCTTC	CASSPPAGNSYNEQFF
TRBD2	TRBV28	NA	TRBJ2-7	TGTGCCAGCAGCCCCGGAGCGGGAATGTCCTACGAGCAGTACTTC	CASSPGAGMSYEQYF
NA	TRBV20-1	NA	TRBJ2-5	TGCAGTGCTATGCAGGGTAGAGAGGAGACCCAGTACTTC	CSAMQGREETQYF
TRBD2	TRBV7-7	NA	TRBJ2-5	TGTGCCAGCAGCCCGGGGGGGAGTCCAGAGACCCAGTACTTC	CASSPGGSPETQYF
NA	TRBV2	NA	TRBJ2-7	TGTGCCAGCAGTGGAGGGGCAGGACGGCGGTACTTC	CASSGGAGRRYF
TRBD2	TRBV5-1	NA	TRBJ2-1	TGCGCCAGCAGCTTAATGGGAGGGAGGGACAATGAGCAGTTCTTC	CASSLMGGRDNEQFF
TRBD2	TRBV7-8	NA	TRBJ2-7	TGTGCCAGCAGCGAGCGGGACGCCCGCTCCTACGAGCAGTACTTC	CASSERDARSYEQYF
NA	TRBV30	once	TRBJ2-3	TGTGCCTGGCGAAGGGGGTACAGCACAGATACGCAGTATTTT	CAWRRGYSTDTQYF
NA	TRBV3-1	NA	TRBJ1-1	TGTGCCAGCAGCCATGGAACTGAAGCTTTCTTT	CASSHGTEAFF
TRBD1	TRBV2	NA	TRBJ2-7	TGTGCCAGCAGCCGGGACAGAATGGGGGAGCAGTACTTC	CASSRDRMGEQYF
TRBD2	TRBV4-2	NA	TRBJ2-5	TGTGCCAGCAGCCAACGGGGGACTAGAGACCAAGAGACCCAGTACTTC	CASSQRGTRDQETQYF
NA	TRBV3-1	NA	TRBJ2-5	TGTGCCAGCAGCCGGTCCGGGACCCCGGGGACCCAGTACTTC	CASSRSGTPGTQYF
NA	TRBV7-2	NA	TRBJ2-2	TGTGCCAGCAGCTTCGGAGGGAGAAACACCGGGGAGCTGTTTTTT	CASSFGGRNTGELFF
NA	TRBV12-3/TRBV12-4	NA	TRBJ2-5	TGTGCCAGTTCCCAGGATCCCAACCAAGAAACCCAGTACTTC	CASSQDPNQETQYF
TRBD1	TRBV4-1	NA	TRBJ2-1	TGCGCCAGCAGCTCCGGTCCCGGGACAGGGAAGGGAAATGAGCAGTTCTTC	CASSSGPGTGKGNEQFF
NA	TRBV6-1	few	TRBJ2-1	TGTGCCAGCGGGACCTCCAGGTACAATGAGCAGTTCTTC	CASGTSRYNEQFF
NA	TRBV4-2	NA	TRBJ2-1	TGTGCCAGCAGCCAAGATCCCAGCGCCACCTACAATGAGCAGTTCTTC	CASSQDPSATYNEQFF
NA	TRBV7-9	NA	TRBJ1-1	TGTGCCAGCAGCCTTTACCAGGGTGACACTGAAGCTTTCTTT	CASSLYQGDTEAFF
NA	TRBV5-1	NA	TRBJ2-5	TGCGCCAGCAGCTTGTCCGGGGTCAGTCGGGAGACCCAGTACTTC	CASSLSGVSRETQYF
NA	TRBV20-1	NA	TRBJ2-2	TGCAGTGTCACGGGTGGGGGGAGTGATACCGGGGAGCTGTTTTTT	CSVTGGGSDTGELFF